The entry that follows covers one TCR beta chain sequence. V was cut by 4 bases and J by 7 bases, with 14 bases left in between. Germline V gene data show CDR1 as SGHTA and CDR2 as FQGNSA. The CDR3 length is 14 residues. The entry originates in a study of blood T cell repertoires in COVID-19. For the study at large: Both acute and convalescent COVID-19 samples were obtained from the United States, Italy and Spain.

Participants were aged roughly 18 to 100 years from 20 to 30 US areas. Clones were sequenced by immunoSEQ multiplex PCR, and TCRdb holds only the in-frame ones, with some missing. The table shows under 250,000 clones, with approximately 83% occurring only once. The V call is TRBV7-2, the J call TRBJ2-1, with D possibly matching TRBD1 (5 bases). The TCR sequence derives from a woman aged 40 to 55 with acute COVID-19. Sequenced input: PBMCs or T cells enriched from blood (not recorded which). CDR3 residues: CASSSAQGWNEQFF. CDR3 DNA sequence: TGTGCCAGCAGCTCGGCCCAGGGTTGGAATGAGCAGTTCTTC.